The 26 T cell receptor beta chains below all came from one sample that was sequenced in a study of cytomegalovirus exposure and HLA in healthy donors. The PCR was carried out with 60 Vbeta primers and 13 Jbeta primers. This table comes from immunoSEQ multiplex PCR, and its TCRdb copy is limited to in-frame clones, with some not included. This sample carries over 150,000 clones, approximately 78% of them seen once, and the ten largest clones take 5.5% to 7%. The material sequenced was PBMCs. The receptor set was obtained from a woman aged 45-60 years in good health and CMV-seropositive.

The V gene is TRBV6-1, the J gene TRBJ2-1, with D maybe TRBD1 (5 bases). The length of the CDR3 is 15 residues. V gave up 7 bases and J gave up 5 bases, with 18 bases separating them. Germline CDR1 and CDR2: MNHNS and SASEGT. Written as DNA, the CDR3 is TGTGCCAGCACGGCCAGGGTGGGGCGGAACAATGAGCAGTTCTTC. Its protein product is CASTARVGRNNEQFF.

The gene calls are TRBV7-2 and TRBJ1-5; tentatively, D is TRBD1 (5 bases). CDR3 size: 14 residues. Trimming removed 5 bases at V and 5 bases at J, with 13 bases between. Germline CDR1 reads SGHTA; CDR2 reads FQGNSA. Here the CDR3 reads CASSLGGGDQPQHF. Here the CDR3 DNA reads TGTGCCAGCAGCCTAGGTGGAGGGGATCAGCCCCAGCATTTT. Drawing the rest from reference TRBV7-2 and TRBJ1-5, the complete variable domain is GAGVSQSPSNKVTEKGKDVELRCDPISGHTALYWYRQSLGQGLEFLIYFQGNSAPDKSGLPSDRFSAERTGGSVSTLTIQRTQQEDSAVYLCASSLGGGDQPQHFGDGTRLSIL.

The chain employs TRBV5-8 and TRBJ1-5; D might be TRBD1 (6 bases). CDR1 and CDR2 (germline): SGHTS, YDEGEE. V lost 4 bases and J 5 bases, leaving 13 bases between the germline ends. The CDR3 has 14 residues. The CDR3, as DNA: TGTGCCAGCAGCCCCCGGACAGTTTATCAGCCCCAGCATTTT. Its protein product is CASSPRTVYQPQHF.

The gene calls are TRBV19 and TRBJ1-5; 7 positions agree with TRBD1. CDR1 LNHDA and CDR2 SQIVND come from the germline V gene (reference sequence). CDR3 length: 15 residues. After removal of 6 bases from V and 0 bases from J, the junction contained 5 bases not matched to a gene. The DNA for the CDR3 is TGTGCCAGTAGCGAGACAGGGTATAGCAATCAGCCCCAGCATTTT. It specifies CASSETGYSNQPQHF.

The chain couples TRBV5-1 to TRBJ2-7; D is perhaps TRBD1 (6 bases). Germline lookup yields CDR1 SGHRS and CDR2 YFSETQ. This CDR3 has 15 amino acids. Trimming pared 4 bases from V and 0 bases from J, leaving 14 bases between. CDR3 in amino acids: CASSPRDMSSYEQYF. Written as DNA, the CDR3 is TGCGCCAGCAGCCCACGGGACATGAGCTCCTACGAGCAGTACTTC.

V is TRBV6-1 and J is TRBJ2-7; TRBD2 might be the D (6 bases). V was trimmed by 1 base and J by 0 bases, leaving 10 bases between them. This CDR3 spans 15 amino acids. Looked up from germline, CDR1 is MNHNS and CDR2 is SASEGT. The CDR3 nucleotides read TGTGCCAGCAGTGAAGTAACTAGCCGCTCCTACGAGCAGTACTTC. Translation: CASSEVTSRSYEQYF.

This sequence joins TRBV7-9 and TRBJ1-2; weak D call: TRBD1 (5 bases). CDR3 length: 11 residues. Trimming took off 5 bases at V and 8 bases at J, with 9 bases between the two ends. Looked up from germline, CDR1 is SEHNR and CDR2 is FQNEAQ (reference sequence). The CDR3 bases are TGTGCCAGCAGCCTGGCAGGGGGCTACACCTTC. It translates to CASSLAGGYTF.

The DNA for the CDR3 is TGCGCCAGCAGCCGCATACAGGGTTTGAACACTGAAGCTTTCTTT. Translation: CASSRIQGLNTEAFF. The chain carries TRBV5-1 and TRBJ1-1, with D possibly matching TRBD1 (6 bases). V shed 4 bases and J shed 0 bases, with 13 bases lying between them. The CDR3 runs 15 residues. Looked up from germline, CDR1 is SGHRS and CDR2 is YFSETQ.

The V call is TRBV10-3, the J call TRBJ2-1, with TRBD2 matching over 12 bases. Germline V CDR1 and CDR2: ENHRY, SYGVKD. This CDR3 contains 16 residues. Trimming removed 6 bases from V and 7 bases from J; junction bases left unmatched: 10. CDR3 sequence reads: CAISARLAGDGNEQFF. The CDR3 nucleotides are TGTGCCATCAGCGCCCGACTAGCGGGAGACGGGAATGAGCAGTTCTTC.

The rearrangement links TRBV19 to TRBJ1-2; 10 bases are shared with TRBD1. The junction had 7 bases not matched to a gene; V was cut back by 7 bases and J by 8 bases. CDR1 is LNHDA, CDR2 SQIVND, per germline (reference sequence). This CDR3 spans 13 amino acids. CDR3 in amino acids: CASTKGQGRGYTF. In DNA, the CDR3 is TGTGCCAGTACCAAGGGACAGGGGAGAGGCTACACCTTC.

V is TRBV5-1 and J is TRBJ1-1; 8 bases line up with TRBD1. The CDR3 runs 15 residues. Per germline, CDR1 SGHRS and CDR2 YFSETQ. Trimming at V came to 0 bases and at J to 4 bases, leaving 5 bases not matched to a gene. CDR3 residues: CASSLGSGGGTEAFF. The DNA for the CDR3 is TGCGCCAGCAGCTTGGGTTCAGGGGGCGGCACTGAAGCTTTCTTT. The whole variable domain, filled in from reference TRBV5-1 and TRBJ1-1, reads KAGVTQTPRYLIKTRGQQVTLSCSPISGHRSVSWYQQTPGQGLQFLFEYFSETQRNKGNFPGRFSGRQFSNSRSEMNVSTLELGDSALYLCASSLGSGGGTEAFFGQGTRLTVV.

This clone was counted between two and nine times. The rearrangement uses TRBV11-2 and TRBJ2-3, with D perhaps TRBD1 (6 bases). This CDR3 comprises 15 residues. V was shortened by 4 bases and J by 1 base, with 12 bases between the two germline ends. Germline lookup yields CDR1 SGHAT and CDR2 FQNNGV. CDR3: CASSSGVAGTDTQYF. The CDR3, as DNA: TGTGCCAGCAGCTCAGGGGTGGCCGGCACAGATACGCAGTATTTT.

This chain joins TRBV6-5 and TRBJ2-1; a possible D gene is TRBD2 (5 bases). The CDR3 has 15 amino acids. The V gene's germline CDR1 is MNHEY and CDR2 SVGAGI. The V and J ends lost 7 bases and 1 base respectively, with 14 bases between them. The CDR3 sequence is CASTLRAGSYNEQFF. In DNA, the CDR3 is TGTGCCAGCACCCTGAGGGCGGGTTCCTACAATGAGCAGTTCTTC.

The chain recombines TRBV2 with TRBJ1-2, with 8 nucleotides matching TRBD1. The CDR3 has 13 amino acids. Per the germline V gene, CDR1 is SNHLY and CDR2 is FYNNEI. The trim removed 10 bases at V and 5 bases at J, leaving 9 bases unmatched. Written as DNA, the CDR3 is TGTGCCACGCCTACCGGGACAGGTTATGGCTACACCTTC. Its translation: CATPTGTGYGYTF.

This sequence joins TRBV2 and TRBJ1-4, with 10 bases aligning to TRBD1. J lost 7 bases, V lost 7 bases, and 9 bases had no gene match. Per germline, CDR1 SNHLY and CDR2 FYNNEI. The CDR3 is made up of 15 amino acids. CDR3 nucleotides: TGTGCCAGCAACCTCGACAGGGGGCGCGTTGAAAAACTGTTTTTT. Residues: CASNLDRGRVEKLFF.

This chain uses TRBV21-1 with TRBJ2-5; the table's D gene call, TRBD1, was not cross checked with the DNA. TRBV21-1 is a listed pseudogene. The CDR3 loop spans 15 amino acids. The CDR3 is CASSEGQGKLETQYF. The CDR3, as DNA: TGTGCCAGCAGCGAGGGACAGGGGAAATTAGAGACCCAGTACTTC.

V gene TRBV5-6 combines with J gene TRBJ2-2; D gene unclear. CDR1 SGHDT and CDR2 YYEEEE come from the germline V gene. The CDR3 runs to 15 residues. V gave up 2 bases and J gave up 5 bases, with 13 bases separating them. The CDR3 DNA reads as TGTGCCAGCAGCTTTTACCGGGTAGGAACCGGGGAGCTGTTTTTT. It yields the protein CASSFYRVGTGELFF.

The CDR3, as DNA: TGCGCCAGCAGTGGGCTAGCGGGAGATACGCAGTATTTT. Its translation is CASSGLAGDTQYF. J is TRBJ2-3 and V is TRBV10-1; 8 bases match TRBD2. J gave up 5 bases and V 4 bases, and 2 bases lay outside the gene matches. CDR1 and CDR2 (germline): WNHNN, SYGVQD (reference sequence). This CDR3 contains 13 residues.

This chain connects TRBV28 to TRBJ2-7, with TRBD1 matching 8 bases. The CDR3 spans 14 residues. The germline V gene encodes CDR1 MDHEN and CDR2 SYDVKM. Trimming cost V 4 bases and J 0 bases; bases outside gene matches: 2. CDR3 sequence: CASSSGGSSYEQYF. The CDR3 region has the DNA TGTGCCAGCAGTTCAGGGGGCTCCTCCTACGAGCAGTACTTC.

This rearrangement joins TRBV25-1 to TRBJ2-5, with D possibly being TRBD1 (5 bases). Near its end, the DNA agrees better with TRBJ2-7, so the J call may be wrong. CDR3 size: 15 residues. The V gene's germline CDR1 is MGHDK and CDR2 SYGVNS. The CDR3 protein is CASSEWGPSDYEQYF. The CDR3 bases are TGTGCCAGCAGTGAATGGGGCCCAAGCGATTACGAGCAGTACTTC.

This sequence joins TRBV13 and TRBJ2-7; 7 bases fit TRBD1. The V gene's germline CDR1 is PRHDT and CDR2 FYEKMQ (reference sequence). The length of the CDR3 is 14 residues. V was pared by 5 bases and J by 3 bases, with 7 bases of the junction left unmatched. The CDR3 DNA reads as TGTGCCAGCAGCGACCGGGACAGAGTCTACGAGCAGTACTTC. It specifies CASSDRDRVYEQYF.

The genes are TRBV11-3 and TRBJ2-5; D gene unclear. Germline CDR1 and CDR2: SGHNT and YENEEA. This CDR3 has 14 amino acids. Trimming cost V 0 bases and J 10 bases, with 15 bases left between them. The CDR3 sequence: CASSLDHRNGDQYF. In DNA, the CDR3 is TGTGCCAGCAGCTTAGATCATCGGAACGGAGACCAGTACTTC.

V is TRBV15 and J is TRBJ2-2; 7 nucleotides agree with TRBD1. J gave up 4 bases and V 1 base, and 3 bases lay outside the gene matches. This CDR3 region has 15 residues. CDR1 and CDR2 from the germline V gene are LNHNV and YYDKDF (reference sequence). CDR3 residues: CATSRGGGTTGELFF. In nucleotides, the CDR3 is TGTGCCACCAGCAGAGGAGGGGGCACCACCGGGGAGCTGTTTTTT.

The V gene is TRBV6-5, the J gene TRBJ2-5; TRBD2 aligns across 8 bases. This CDR3 comprises 15 residues. Germline V gene lookup returns CDR1 MNHEY and CDR2 SVGAGI. With 4 bases clipped from V and 2 bases from J, the junction kept 6 bases outside the gene matches. The CDR3 sequence is CASSSGGAGQETQYF. The DNA of the CDR3 is TGTGCCAGCAGTTCGGGGGGGGCGGGGCAAGAGACCCAGTACTTC.

This chain connects TRBV29-1 to TRBJ2-2, with a tentative D call TRBD2 (5 bases). The CDR3 covers 13 residues. V shed 5 bases and J shed 6 bases, with 13 bases lying between them. Germline V lookup: CDR1 SQVTM, CDR2 ANQGSEA. DNA for the CDR3: TGCAGCGTTCAGTCTACTAGTCCCGGGGAGCTGTTTTTT. Encoded protein: CSVQSTSPGELFF.

The rearrangement joins TRBV6-1 to TRBJ2-7, with D tentatively TRBD1 (5 bases). V gave up 8 bases and J gave up 5 bases, with 22 bases separating them. Germline assignment: CDR1 MNHNS and CDR2 SASEGT. The length of the CDR3 is 15 residues. CDR3 nucleotide sequence: TGTGCCAGCGGCCCTAGGGGCCTCAACGCGAACGAGCAGTACTTC. Translating it yields CASGPRGLNANEQYF.